This T cell receptor beta chain was retrieved from a study of CD8 T cells in ankylosing spondylitis. Whole-study findings and limits: Ankylosing spondylitis blood seemed to carry a telltale TCR beta motif made of about 8 highly homologous variants.

Concerning this clonotype itself: Its antigen is not identified.

Trimming pared 4 bases from V and 0 bases from J, leaving 10 bases between. The CDR3 spans 15 residues. Germline lookup yields CDR1 SGHVS and CDR2 FQNEAQ. Each TCR beta library was made by quantitative 5'-RACE that incorporated molecular barcodes. TCRdb used MiXCR to reprocess the 5' RACE reads, holding one entry per CDR3 protein. The sample carries roughly 700,000 distinct CDR3 sequences, around 20% recorded once. Sequencing input: blood, either unsorted or a sorted T cell fraction (not recorded which). The chain is built from TRBV7-8 and TRBJ2-1; maybe TRBD1 (6 bases). The receptor was isolated from a male donor with ankylosing spondylitis. The CDR3 sequence: CASSWTDPSYNEQFF. CDR3 DNA sequence: TGTGCCAGCAGCTGGACAGACCCCTCCTACAATGAGCAGTTCTTC.